This TCR beta chain was sequenced in a study of TIL therapy for anti-PD-1-resistant metastatic lung cancer. About the study: Half of patients were current or former smokers. By whole-exome sequencing, median non-synonymous tumor mutation burden was around 1.5 mutations per megabase. Notes on the study in general: Many TIL product clones were absent from baseline tumor, suggesting clonal contraction.

Sequencing used immunoSEQ v3. Sequencing depth was around 1.9 million read pairs for survey level, about 5-6 million for deep. Clones were sequenced by immunoSEQ multiplex PCR, and TCRdb holds only the in-frame ones, with some missing. Of tens of thousands of clones in the sample, about two thirds are singletons; the top ten hold more than 5%. The time point: pre-treatment sample, taken before nivolumab and TIL therapy. The tumor samples were excised metastases, mostly pleural nodules or supraclavicular lymph nodes. Trimming shortened V by 7 bases and J by 7 bases, and 20 bases separated the two germline ends. The CDR3 totals 15 residues. In germline, CDR1 is MGHDK, CDR2 SYGVNS. This clone was counted a single time. Antigen unknown.

This specimen was tumor tissue, taken at baseline. The chain couples TRBV25-1 to TRBJ2-1, with unresolved D. This receptor was obtained from a person aged 25-80 years with non-small cell lung cancer. The CDR3 DNA sequence: TGTGCCAGCACTTCGGGCCCCACTTACGGGAATGAGCAGTTCTTC. Its protein is CASTSGPTYGNEQFF.